Presented here are 19 T cell receptor beta chains from one specimen sequenced in a study of cytomegalovirus exposure and HLA in healthy donors. The PCR had 60 Vbeta and 13 Jbeta primers. Some clones are missing from TCRdb's copy, which holds only in-frame ones; the method was immunoSEQ multiplex PCR. The sample contains about 130,000 clones, roughly four fifths of which appear only once. Sequenced: PBMCs. The receptors shown here come from a woman aged 45 to 65 in good health and CMV-seronegative.

The chain joins TRBV7-8 to TRBJ2-1, with 9 nucleotides matching TRBD2. The CDR3 extends over 16 amino acids. The V and J ends lost 5 bases and 2 bases, in that order; junction bases with no gene match: 7. Germline CDR1 reads SGHVS; CDR2 reads FQNEAQ. CDR3 region: CASSPRPSGAYNEQFF. The CDR3 coding sequence is TGTGCCAGCAGCCCCAGACCTAGCGGGGCCTACAATGAGCAGTTCTTC. The variable domain in full, with the rest retrieved from reference TRBV7-8 and TRBJ2-1, is GAGVSQSPRYKVAKRGQDVALRCDPISGHVSLFWYQQALGQGPEFLTYFQNEAQLDKSGLPSDRFFAERPEGSVSTLKIQRTQQEDSAVYLCASSPRPSGAYNEQFFGPGTRLTVL.

This clone was picked up one time. CDR3 protein: CASSPTRTGGEQYV. The CDR3 nucleotides are TGTGCCAGCAGCCCGACTCGGACAGGGGGCGAGCAGTACGTC. The chain carries TRBV7-9 and TRBJ2-7; TRBD1 agrees at 10 bases. The V gene's germline CDR1 is SEHNR and CDR2 FQNEAQ (reference sequence). The CDR3 is made up of 14 amino acids. With 5 bases clipped from V and 6 bases from J, the junction kept 7 bases outside the gene matches.

DNA of the CDR3: TGTGCCAGCAGCTCGGACAGGCCCAATCAGCCCCAGCATTTT. Protein: CASSSDRPNQPQHF. The chain is built from TRBV7-2 and TRBJ1-5, with 7 bases identical to TRBD1. Germline-derived CDR1 and CDR2 are SGHTA and FQGNSA. This CDR3 has 14 amino acids. With V trimmed by 4 bases and J by 3 bases, 3 bases remained unmatched.

This chain connects TRBV6-1 to TRBJ1-3; TRBD1 is a possible D gene (6 bases). The germline V gene encodes CDR1 MNHNS and CDR2 SASEGT. V lost 4 bases and J 0 bases, leaving 22 bases between the germline ends. This CDR3 has 19 amino acids. Here the CDR3 reads CASSALTRTAVLSGNTIYF. Here the CDR3 DNA reads TGTGCCAGCAGTGCCCTCACTAGGACAGCGGTCCTCTCTGGAAACACCATATATTTT.

The table lists this clone with a few counts. The chain carries TRBV4-1 and TRBJ2-1; 9 bases line up with TRBD1. Germline V gene data show CDR1 as MGHRA and CDR2 as YSYEKL. This CDR3 has 16 amino acids. V lost 0 bases to trimming and J lost 8 bases; unmatched junction nucleotides: 8. In DNA, the CDR3 is TGCGCCAGCAGCCAAGACTACGGGACAGGGAGCGATGAGCAGTTCTTC. It translates to CASSQDYGTGSDEQFF.

This clone was counted a single time. The rearrangement links TRBV7-3 to TRBJ2-1, with D perhaps TRBD2 (5 bases). V shed 2 bases and J shed 0 bases, with 11 bases lying between them. Germline-derived CDR1 and CDR2 are SGHTA and FQGTGA. This CDR3 region has 16 residues. The CDR3 coding sequence is TGTGCCAGCAGCTTAGAGGGCGGGTCCTCCTACAATGAGCAGTTCTTC. Translated, it gives CASSLEGGSSYNEQFF.

This clone was seen once. The chain uses TRBV6-6 and TRBJ1-5; unclear D gene. CDR1 MNHNY and CDR2 SVGAGI come from the germline V gene (reference sequence). V was shortened by 3 bases and J by 5 bases, with 8 bases between the two germline ends. This CDR3 region has 13 residues. The CDR3 protein is CASSYSVDQPQHF. The DNA of the CDR3 is TGTGCCAGCAGTTATTCAGTGGATCAGCCCCAGCATTTT.

The CDR3: CSVEGSGSSYEQYF. Written as DNA, the CDR3 is TGCAGCGTTGAAGGGAGCGGGAGTTCCTACGAGCAGTACTTC. V is TRBV29-1 and J is TRBJ2-7; 8 positions agree with TRBD2. From germline, CDR1 is SQVTM and CDR2 ANQGSEA. The CDR3 is 14 amino acids. After removal of 1 base from V and 1 base from J, the junction contained 3 bases not matched to a gene.

The chain uses TRBV29-1 and TRBJ2-7; D perhaps matches TRBD1 (6 bases). V lost 5 bases, J lost 4 bases, and 9 bases lay in between. The CDR3 covers 11 residues. Germline values: CDR1 SQVTM, CDR2 ANQGSEA. The CDR3 sequence is CSVLTGYEQYV. The CDR3 DNA sequence: TGCAGCGTTCTTACAGGGTACGAGCAGTACGTC.

The gene calls are TRBV5-1 and TRBJ2-2; 7 bases fit TRBD2. Germline trimming cut 2 bases from V and 4 bases from J; bases unmatched to any gene: 5. The CDR3 is 15 amino acids. Per the germline V gene, CDR1 is SGHRS and CDR2 is YFSETQ. The chain's CDR3 is CASSFDGRATGELFF. The CDR3 nucleotides read TGCGCCAGCAGCTTCGATGGGAGGGCCACCGGGGAGCTGTTTTTT.

The chain is built from TRBV28 and TRBJ2-2, with a weak D call TRBD2 (6 bases). V lost 7 bases, J lost 1 base, and 13 bases lay in between. From germline, CDR1 is MDHEN and CDR2 SYDVKM. CDR3 length: 15 amino acids. The CDR3 here is CASKPGGRNTGELFF. The CDR3 DNA follows: TGTGCCAGCAAACCCGGGGGACGGAACACCGGGGAGCTGTTTTTT.

The chain recombines TRBV19 with TRBJ2-2; 8 bases are a match to TRBD2. With 4 bases clipped from V and 5 bases from J, the junction kept 6 bases outside the gene matches. Germline CDR1 LNHDA, CDR2 SQIVND (reference sequence). This CDR3 is built from 15 residues. DNA for the CDR3: TGTGCCAGTAGTACCCGGACTAGCCCAACCGGGGAGCTGTTTTTT. This encodes CASSTRTSPTGELFF.

V usage is TRBV27 and J usage is TRBJ2-1; TRBD1 matches at 8 bases. CDR1 MNHEY and CDR2 SMNVEV come from the germline V gene (reference sequence). The trim removed 5 bases at V and 8 bases at J, leaving 14 bases unmatched. The CDR3 length is 16 residues. The CDR3 loop is CASSTPPTGEEDEQFF. CDR3 coding DNA: TGTGCCAGCAGTACCCCTCCGACAGGGGAGGAGGATGAGCAGTTCTTC.

This clone was seen a single time. The chain uses TRBV6-5 and TRBJ1-3; 8 positions agree with TRBD1. Trimming removed 5 bases from V and 4 bases from J; junction bases left unmatched: 4. The CDR3 contains 14 residues. Germline V gene data show CDR1 as MNHEY and CDR2 as SVGAGI. The CDR3 region has the DNA TGTGCCAGCAGTCAGGGGGCGCCGGGAAACACCATATATTTT. Its protein product is CASSQGAPGNTIYF.

Note on this clone: Other nucleotide sequences in the sample specify the same CDR3. V and J are TRBV7-2 and TRBJ2-7; D is unclear. Trimming took off 5 bases at V and 3 bases at J, with 11 bases between the two ends. The germline CDR1 and CDR2 sequences are SGHTA and FQGNSA. CDR3 length: 13 residues. CDR3 loop: CASSPDSSYEQYF. CDR3 in DNA: TGTGCCAGCAGCCCCGACTCGAGCTACGAGCAGTACTTC.

The chain recombines TRBV25-1 with TRBJ1-1, with D uncertain. This CDR3 comprises 13 residues. The V gene lost 6 bases and the J gene lost 3 bases, with 11 bases spanning the gap. From germline, CDR1 is MGHDK and CDR2 SYGVNS. The CDR3 protein is CASRGLGDTEAFF. CDR3 nucleotide sequence: TGTGCCAGCAGAGGCTTGGGAGACACTGAAGCTTTCTTT.

The V gene is TRBV29-1, the J gene TRBJ1-1; no definite D call. The germline CDR1 and CDR2 sequences are SQVTM and ANQGSEA. The CDR3 totals 13 residues. Trimming took 6 bases from V and 6 from J, leaving 17 bases between them. The CDR3 is CSVSRGLWPEAFF. The DNA for the CDR3 is TGCAGCGTCTCCCGAGGACTCTGGCCTGAAGCTTTCTTT.

The chain recombines TRBV19 with TRBJ1-2; tentatively, D is TRBD1 (5 bases). The V gene's germline CDR1 is LNHDA and CDR2 SQIVND (reference sequence). V was clipped by 3 bases and J by 5 bases, with 16 bases between them. The CDR3 has 15 residues. The CDR3 loop is CASSISRGTGYGYTF. DNA for the CDR3: TGTGCCAGTAGTATCTCGCGGGGGACGGGGTATGGCTACACCTTC.

The chain joins TRBV19 to TRBJ1-5; 7 bases fit TRBD1. The CDR3 covers 14 residues. Germline V lookup: CDR1 LNHDA, CDR2 SQIVND (reference sequence). V lost 5 bases, J lost 4 bases, and 5 bases stayed unmatched. The CDR3: CASSPGQKNQPQHF. The CDR3 nucleotides are TGTGCCAGTAGTCCGGGACAGAAAAATCAGCCCCAGCATTTT.